This passage covers 9 T cell receptor beta chains from one sample sequenced in a study of read filtering for tumor transcriptome and immune sequencing (dated by TCRdb to the early 2020s). TCRdb names Illumina HiSeq 4000 as the instrument used. Starting from 400 to 450 ng RNA, TCR libraries were constructed with the Immunoverse kit using molecular barcoded adaptors that cover the alpha/delta and beta/gamma chains. The public reads were quality trimmed at Q25 with fastp and then assembled into clones with MiXCR by TCRdb, keeping productive beta chains. Entries that share a CDR3 protein sequence are merged under the most common genes and DNA. In this sample the table shows 50,000 to 65,000 distinct CDR3 sequences, roughly a fifth of which occur a single time. Approximately 10% of the sample is held by the ten biggest clonotypes. The sequenced sample consisted of a population of CD138-negative cells sorted from bone marrow. Sample cell subset or site, as interpreted from the label and publication: bone marrow mononuclear cells depleted of CD138+ plasma/myeloma cells by negative magnetic selection. The receptors shown here come from a donor at least 40 years old with multiple myeloma.

This rearrangement joins TRBV12-3 or TRBV12-4 to TRBJ1-5, with a tentative D call TRBD1 (5 bases). The CDR3 extends over 15 amino acids. V was trimmed by 0 bases and J by 6 bases, leaving 12 bases between them. CDR3 sequence: CASSLAKGRTQPQHF. For the CDR3, the DNA is TGTGCCAGCAGTTTAGCAAAGGGGAGGACTCAGCCCCAGCATTTT.

This sequence joins TRBV28 and TRBJ1-2; a weak D match, TRBD1 (6 bases). Trimming stripped 6 bases from V and 0 bases from J, with 8 bases between. In germline, CDR1 is MDHEN, CDR2 SYDVKM. This CDR3 spans 13 amino acids. CDR3 nucleotides: TGTGCCAGCAGAAGGACAGCTAACTATGGCTACACCTTC. Residues: CASRRTANYGYTF.

This clonotype occurred once. This clone may be a read error of a much larger clone one base away. The chain uses TRBV20-1 and TRBJ2-3; TRBD2 is a possible D gene (6 bases). The germline V gene has CDR1 DFQATT and CDR2 SNEGSKA (reference sequence). Between the trimmed V and J ends, which lost 5 bases and 2 bases, there was a span of 17 bases. This CDR3 is built from 15 residues. The CDR3 protein is CSAQPPSVYTDTQYF. In DNA, the CDR3 is TGCAGTGCTCAGCCGCCTAGCGTCTACACAGATACGCAGTATTTT.

This clonotype appeared many times. The chain is built from TRBV11-2 and TRBJ2-7; 8 nucleotides align to TRBD2. This CDR3 contains 15 residues. V gave up 3 bases and J gave up 2 bases; unmatched junction bases: 6. Germline CDR1 and CDR2: SGHAT and FQNNGV. The CDR3 DNA sequence: TGTGCCAGCAGCTTGCGGGGGGCGATGCCCTACGAGCAGTACTTC. It codes for CASSLRGAMPYEQYF.

This clonotype was detected many times. This sequence joins TRBV29-1 and TRBJ2-2; TRBD2 matches 7 bases. The CDR3 is 13 amino acids. Germline V gene sequence: CDR1 SQVTM, CDR2 ANQGSEA. Trimming took 5 bases from V and 7 from J; bases not matched to a gene: 7. The CDR3 bases are TGCAGCGTTACGGCTAGCGGCATCGGGGAGCTGTTTTTT. Translating it yields CSVTASGIGELFF.

J is TRBJ1-4 and V is TRBV5-1; TRBD1 agrees at 8 bases. This CDR3 contains 16 residues. Germline loops: CDR1 SGHRS, CDR2 YFSETQ. After removal of 4 bases from V and 5 bases from J, the junction contained 10 bases not matched to a gene. The CDR3 nucleotides are TGCGCCAGCAGCAAGGGTATAGACAGGGGAAATGAAAAACTGTTTTTT. Translation: CASSKGIDRGNEKLFF.

V gene TRBV20-1 combines with J gene TRBJ2-5; no clear D gene. CDR3 length: 12 amino acids. Trimming left V 6 bases short and J 2 bases short, with 10 bases between. Germline CDR1 and CDR2: DFQATT and SNEGSKA (reference sequence). CDR3 protein: CSAQKRQETQYF. Written as DNA, the CDR3 is TGCAGTGCGCAGAAGAGACAAGAGACCCAGTACTTC.

This clonotype was counted at least ten times. The V call is TRBV5-5, the J call TRBJ2-2, with D maybe TRBD1 (6 bases). The CDR3 has 14 residues. The V gene lost 4 bases and the J gene lost 6 bases, with 13 bases spanning the gap. Germline CDR1 and CDR2: SGHKS and YYEKEE (reference sequence). CDR3 bases: TGTGCCAGCAGCACCAGGGGCCCACCCGGGGAGCTGTTTTTT. The encoded protein is CASSTRGPPGELFF.

A note on this clonotype: Possible read error: a much larger clone is one base away. V is TRBV5-1 and J is TRBJ1-1; D is possibly TRBD1 (5 bases). The ends were cut back, 4 bases at V and 11 bases at J, with 18 bases in the middle. CDR1 and CDR2 from the germline V gene are SGHRS and YFSETQ. The length of the CDR3 is 13 residues. CDR3 bases: TGCGCCAGCAGCCCAGGAGCAGGGCTGGATGCTTTCTTT. Amino acid sequence: CASSPGAGLDAFF.